The rows below give T cell receptor beta chains drawn from one sample of a study of control samples from healthy donors and cancer patients. Here immunoSEQ multiplex PCR was the method, and the copy in TCRdb shows in-frame clones only, minus some. This table has roughly 100,000 clones, under 95% appearing once. The sample taken for sequencing was blood. Every receptor here comes from a woman between 18 and 30 years old in good health. Both conserved end residues are trimmed from each CDR3.

V gene: TRBV6-5; CDR3 protein: ASSYSGRNEQF
V gene: TRBV5-4; CDR3 protein: ASSLEGSHTGELF
V gene: TRBV30; CDR3 protein: AWTGANVLT
V gene: TRBV6-6; CDR3 protein: ASSYPETSLTGYT
V gene: TRBV14; CDR3 protein: ASSHSYSTDTQY
V gene: TRBV19; CDR3 protein: ASTTPERNTIY
V gene: TRBV30; CDR3 protein: AWSANPGRYQPQH
V gene: TRBV7-3; CDR3 protein: ASSLVPTTTRQETQY
V gene: TRBV30; CDR3 protein: AWIDRAGNTIY
V gene: TRBV7-2; CDR3 protein: ASSLHAVTFTGELF
V gene: TRBV4-1; CDR3 protein: ASSQDSAYYNEQF
V gene: TRBV24-1; CDR3 protein: ATSVFGPTDTQY
V gene: TRBV6-2/TRBV6-3; CDR3 protein: ASSRDSGYT
V gene: TRBV5-5; CDR3 protein: ASSSDGTAYEQY
V gene: TRBV12-3/TRBV12-4; CDR3 protein: ASSLGGEAF
V gene: TRBV6-4; CDR3 protein: ASSDGTSTDTQY
V gene: TRBV7-6; CDR3 protein: ASSPGTGSNYGYT
V gene: TRBV24-1; CDR3 protein: ATSDGAASYNEQF
V gene: TRBV11-2; CDR3 protein: ASSLLMGPRTDTQY
V gene: TRBV5-4; CDR3 protein: ASSKGTGEFYGYT
V gene: TRBV25-1; CDR3 protein: ASSEFPSNYGYT
V gene: TRBV7-9; CDR3 protein: ASSFGMGRTYEQY
V gene: TRBV9; CDR3 protein: ASSVGGVSSYNEQF
V gene: TRBV19; CDR3 protein: ASSIDPGGRQENTEAF
V gene: TRBV5-6; CDR3 protein: ASSSPSQGGDEQF
V gene: TRBV24-1; CDR3 protein: ATTISTGVLNTEAF
V gene: TRBV10-3; CDR3 protein: AISEIQGQQLPLH
V gene: TRBV27; CDR3 protein: ASNLDSGSYNEQF
V gene: TRBV6-6; CDR3 protein: ASSRKGAAGNTIY
V gene: TRBV24-1; CDR3 protein: ATSDSWRETQY
V gene: TRBV11-3; CDR3 protein: ASSLPRGLAYEQY
V gene: TRBV30; CDR3 protein: AWSLGGNQPQH
V gene: TRBV30; CDR3 protein: ATRGGTGGRKADTQY
V gene: TRBV2; CDR3 protein: ASGRTDEQF
V gene: TRBV4-1; CDR3 protein: ASSLTGLNEKLF
V gene: TRBV6-5; CDR3 protein: ASSPSYRNTEAF
V gene: TRBV7-9; CDR3 protein: ASSLGGAWNQPQH